The clone carrying this T cell receptor beta chain has a single count. V was pared by 3 bases and J by 4 bases, with 6 bases of the junction left unmatched. CDR3 length: 14 residues. CDR1 is GTSNPN, CDR2 SVGIG, per germline (reference sequence). The data originate from a study of control samples from healthy donors and cancer patients. Only in-frame clones appear in the TCRdb table, and some are missing; sequencing was by immunoSEQ multiplex PCR. Of fewer than 200,000 clones in the sample, roughly 94% were seen once. This sequence joins TRBV30 and TRBJ1-2; 9 bases line up with TRBD1. The TCR comes from a man aged 60 to 75 with colorectal cancer. The sample taken for sequencing was PBMCs. CDR3: CAWRGQGQSYGYTF. The DNA for the CDR3 is TGTGCCTGGAGAGGACAGGGGCAGAGCTATGGCTACACCTTC.